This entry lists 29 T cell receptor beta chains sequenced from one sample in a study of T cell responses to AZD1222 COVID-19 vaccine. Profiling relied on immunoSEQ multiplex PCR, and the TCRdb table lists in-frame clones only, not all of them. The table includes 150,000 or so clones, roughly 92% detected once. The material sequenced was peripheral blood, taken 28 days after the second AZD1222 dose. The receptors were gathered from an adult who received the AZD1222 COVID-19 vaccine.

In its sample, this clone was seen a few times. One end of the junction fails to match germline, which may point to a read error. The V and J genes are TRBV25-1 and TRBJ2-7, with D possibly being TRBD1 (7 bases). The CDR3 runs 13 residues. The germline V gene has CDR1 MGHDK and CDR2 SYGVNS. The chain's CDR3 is CASSGIRAGGKVF. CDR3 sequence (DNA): TGTGCCAGCAGCGGAATAAGGGCAGGGGGGAAGGTCTTC.

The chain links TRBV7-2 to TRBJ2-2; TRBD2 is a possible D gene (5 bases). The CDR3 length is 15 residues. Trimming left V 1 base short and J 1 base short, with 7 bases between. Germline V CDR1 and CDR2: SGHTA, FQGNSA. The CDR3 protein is CASSLGGLNTGELFF. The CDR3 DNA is TGTGCCAGCAGCTTAGGCGGACTGAACACCGGGGAGCTGTTTTTT.

DNA for the CDR3: TGTGCCACCAGTGACCCGACAGGGCCCAAAAACATTCAGTACTTC. As protein: CATSDPTGPKNIQYF. The J gene is TRBJ2-4, the V gene TRBV24-1; 7 bases line up with TRBD1. There are 15 residues in the CDR3. The V segment lost 4 bases and the J segment 2 bases; nucleotides outside the gene matches: 4. Germline values: CDR1 KGHDR, CDR2 SFDVKD.

For the CDR3, the DNA is TGTGCCAGCAGCCTCCGGGAGGGGCTGGCCCAGCATTTT. Translating it yields CASSLREGLAQHF. This chain links TRBV5-6 with TRBJ1-5; a weak D match, TRBD1 (5 bases). This CDR3 has 13 residues. Germline V gene sequence: CDR1 SGHDT, CDR2 YYEEEE. V lost 4 bases and J lost 11, with 16 bases in between.

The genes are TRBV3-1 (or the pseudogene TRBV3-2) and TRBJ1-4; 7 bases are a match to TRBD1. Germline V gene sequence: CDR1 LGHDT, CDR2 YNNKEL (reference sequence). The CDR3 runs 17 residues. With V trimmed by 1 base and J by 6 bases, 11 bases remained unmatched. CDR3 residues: CASSQGRQGGADEKLFF. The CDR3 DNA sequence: TGTGCCAGCAGCCAAGGGCGTCAAGGGGGCGCCGATGAAAAACTGTTTTTT.

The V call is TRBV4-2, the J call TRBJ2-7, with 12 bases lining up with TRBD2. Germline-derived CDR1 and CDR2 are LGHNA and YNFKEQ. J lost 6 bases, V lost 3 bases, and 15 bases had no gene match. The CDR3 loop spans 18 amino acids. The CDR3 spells CASSQELAGGPIFLEQYF. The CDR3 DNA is TGTGCCAGCAGCCAGGAGCTAGCGGGAGGGCCTATTTTTCTCGAGCAGTACTTC.

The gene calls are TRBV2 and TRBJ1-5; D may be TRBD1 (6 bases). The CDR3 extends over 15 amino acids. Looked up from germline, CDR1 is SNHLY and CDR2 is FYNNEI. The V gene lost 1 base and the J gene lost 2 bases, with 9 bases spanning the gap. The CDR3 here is CASSEDRAGNQPQHF. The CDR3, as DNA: TGTGCCAGCAGTGAAGACAGGGCGGGCAATCAGCCCCAGCATTTT.

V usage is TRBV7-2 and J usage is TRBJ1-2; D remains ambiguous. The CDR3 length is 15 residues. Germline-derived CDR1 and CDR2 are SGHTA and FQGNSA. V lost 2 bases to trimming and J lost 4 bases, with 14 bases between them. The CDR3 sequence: CASSLSDLSIYGYTF. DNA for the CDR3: TGTGCCAGCAGCTTATCTGATCTATCCATCTATGGCTACACCTTC.

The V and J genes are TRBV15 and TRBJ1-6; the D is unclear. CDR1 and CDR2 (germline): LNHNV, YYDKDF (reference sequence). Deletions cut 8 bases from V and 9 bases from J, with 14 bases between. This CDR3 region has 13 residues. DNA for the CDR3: TGTGCCACCCAGACCCCCTACGGTTCACCCCTCCACTTT. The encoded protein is CATQTPYGSPLHF.

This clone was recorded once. The DNA of the CDR3 is TGTGCCAGCAGCTTAGATCGACGGACTAGCGGGGGCTACGAGCAGTACTTC. It is translated as CASSLDRRTSGGYEQYF. The chain combines TRBV11-2 with TRBJ2-7; 13 bases fit TRBD2. V lost 0 bases to trimming and J lost 3 bases; unmatched junction nucleotides: 5. This CDR3 is built from 17 residues. Germline V gene data show CDR1 as SGHAT and CDR2 as FQNNGV.

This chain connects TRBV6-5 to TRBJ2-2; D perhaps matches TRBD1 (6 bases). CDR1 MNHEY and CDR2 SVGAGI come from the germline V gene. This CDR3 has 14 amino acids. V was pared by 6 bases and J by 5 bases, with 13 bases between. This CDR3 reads CASRYGQGTGELFF. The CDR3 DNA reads TGTGCCAGCAGATACGGGCAGGGGACCGGGGAGCTGTTTTTT.

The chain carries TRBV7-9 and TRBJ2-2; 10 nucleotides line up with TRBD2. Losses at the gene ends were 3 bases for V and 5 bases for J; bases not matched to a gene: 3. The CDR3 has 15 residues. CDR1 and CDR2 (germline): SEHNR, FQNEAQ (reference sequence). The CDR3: CASSFSGRGTGELFF. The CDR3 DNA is TGTGCCAGCAGCTTCAGCGGGAGGGGAACCGGGGAGCTGTTTTTT. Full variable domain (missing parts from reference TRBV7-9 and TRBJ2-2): DTGVSQNPRHKITKRGQNVTFRCDPISEHNRLYWYRQTLGQGPEFLTYFQNEAQLEKSRLLSDRFSAERPKGSFSTLEIQRTEQGDSAMYLCASSFSGRGTGELFFGEGSRLTVL.

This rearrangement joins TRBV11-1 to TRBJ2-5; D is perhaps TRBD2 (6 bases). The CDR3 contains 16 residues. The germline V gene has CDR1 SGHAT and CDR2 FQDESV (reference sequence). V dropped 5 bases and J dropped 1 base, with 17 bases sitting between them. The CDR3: CASSPEVAALQETQYF. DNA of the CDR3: TGTGCCAGCAGCCCGGAGGTAGCGGCACTCCAAGAGACCCAGTACTTC. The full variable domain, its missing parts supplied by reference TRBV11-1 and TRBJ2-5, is EAEVAQSPRYKITEKSQAVAFWCDPISGHATLYWYRQILGQGPELLVQFQDESVVDDSQLPKDRFSAERLKGVDSTLKIQPAELGDSAMYLCASSPEVAALQETQYFGPGTRLLVL.

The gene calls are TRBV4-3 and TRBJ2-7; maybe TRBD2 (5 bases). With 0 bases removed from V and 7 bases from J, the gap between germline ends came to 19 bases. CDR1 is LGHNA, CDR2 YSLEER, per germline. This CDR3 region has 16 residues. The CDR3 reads CASSQDMATTPFEQYF. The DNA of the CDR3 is TGCGCCAGCAGCCAAGATATGGCGACTACTCCCTTTGAGCAGTACTTC.

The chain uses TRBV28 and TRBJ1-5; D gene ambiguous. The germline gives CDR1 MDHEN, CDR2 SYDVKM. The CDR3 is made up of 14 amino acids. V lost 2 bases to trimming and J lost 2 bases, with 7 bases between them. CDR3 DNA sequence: TGTGCCAGCAGTTTACGCGGAGGCAATCAGCCCCAGCATTTT. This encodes CASSLRGGNQPQHF.

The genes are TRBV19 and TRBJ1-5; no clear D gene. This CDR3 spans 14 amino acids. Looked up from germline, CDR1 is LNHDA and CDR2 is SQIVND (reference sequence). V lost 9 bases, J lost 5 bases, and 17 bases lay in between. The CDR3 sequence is CASHAGWTYQPQHF. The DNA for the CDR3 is TGTGCCAGCCACGCAGGTTGGACTTATCAGCCCCAGCATTTT.

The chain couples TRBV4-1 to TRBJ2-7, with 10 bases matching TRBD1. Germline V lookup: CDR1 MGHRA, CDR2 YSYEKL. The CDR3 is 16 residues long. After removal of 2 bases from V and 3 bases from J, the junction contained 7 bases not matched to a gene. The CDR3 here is CASSQSRDRGFYEQYF. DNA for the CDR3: TGCGCCAGCAGCCAATCGAGGGACAGGGGATTCTACGAGCAGTACTTC.

CDR3 DNA sequence: TGTGCCACCAGTGATTTTGTAGCGGGAGAAGGAGATACGCAGTATTTT. This sequence encodes CATSDFVAGEGDTQYF. The chain uses TRBV24-1 and TRBJ2-3, with TRBD2 identical over 9 bases. This CDR3 has 16 residues. CDR1 is KGHDR and CDR2 is SFDVKD in the germline V gene. J was trimmed by 5 bases and V by 1 base; bases with no gene match: 6.

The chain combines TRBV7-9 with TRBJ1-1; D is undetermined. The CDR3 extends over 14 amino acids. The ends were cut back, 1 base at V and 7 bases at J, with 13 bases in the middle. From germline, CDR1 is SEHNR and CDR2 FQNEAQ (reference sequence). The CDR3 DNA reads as TGTGCCAGCAGCTTAGTGGAGTATGAGCTTGAAGCTTTCTTT. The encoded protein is CASSLVEYELEAFF.

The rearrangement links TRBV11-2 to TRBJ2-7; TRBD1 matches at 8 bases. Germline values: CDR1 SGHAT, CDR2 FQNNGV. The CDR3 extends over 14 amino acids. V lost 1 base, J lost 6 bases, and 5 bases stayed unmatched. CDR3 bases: TGTGCCAGCAGCTTAGTGACAGGGGTGGGCGAGCAGTACTTC. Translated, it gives CASSLVTGVGEQYF.

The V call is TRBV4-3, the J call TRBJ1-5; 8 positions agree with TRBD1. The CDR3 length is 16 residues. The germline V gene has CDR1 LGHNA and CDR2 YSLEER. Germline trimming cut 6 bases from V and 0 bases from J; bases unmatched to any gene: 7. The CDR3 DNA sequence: TGCGCCAGCAGGGGACAGGCACTTTATAGCAATCAGCCCCAGCATTTT. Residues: CASRGQALYSNQPQHF.

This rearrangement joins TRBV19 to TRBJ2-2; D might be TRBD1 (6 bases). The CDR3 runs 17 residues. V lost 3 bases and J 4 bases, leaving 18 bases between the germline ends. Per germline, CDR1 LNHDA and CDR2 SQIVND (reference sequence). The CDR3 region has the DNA TGTGCCAGTAGTATTAAAGGGCAGGGGATGGGCACCGGGGAGCTGTTTTTT. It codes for CASSIKGQGMGTGELFF.

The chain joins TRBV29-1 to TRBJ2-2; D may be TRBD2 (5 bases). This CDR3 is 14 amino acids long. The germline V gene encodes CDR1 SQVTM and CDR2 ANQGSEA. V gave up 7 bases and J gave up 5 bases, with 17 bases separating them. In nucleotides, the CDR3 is TGCAGCGCCCAGGTCGGGGTCTATACCGGGGAGCTGTTTTTT. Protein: CSAQVGVYTGELFF.

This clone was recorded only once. In nucleotides, the CDR3 is TGCAGCGTTGAACCGGGATACACTGAAGCTTTCTTT. As protein: CSVEPGYTEAFF. This rearrangement joins TRBV29-1 to TRBJ1-1; D gene uncertain. V lost 2 bases, J lost 3 bases, and 7 bases lay in between. The CDR3 contains 12 residues. Germline CDR1 is SQVTM and CDR2 is ANQGSEA.

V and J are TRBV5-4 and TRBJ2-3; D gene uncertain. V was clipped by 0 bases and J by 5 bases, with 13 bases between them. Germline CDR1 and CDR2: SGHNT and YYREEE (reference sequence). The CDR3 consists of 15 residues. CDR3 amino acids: CASSLDGVRVDTQYF. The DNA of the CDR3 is TGTGCCAGCAGCTTGGATGGGGTTCGGGTAGATACGCAGTATTTT. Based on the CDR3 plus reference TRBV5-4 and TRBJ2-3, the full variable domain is ETGVTQSPTHLIKTRGQQVTLRCSSQSGHNTVSWYQQALGQGPQFIFQYYREEENGRGNFPPRFSGLQFPNYSSELNVNALELDDSALYLCASSLDGVRVDTQYFGPGTRLTVL.

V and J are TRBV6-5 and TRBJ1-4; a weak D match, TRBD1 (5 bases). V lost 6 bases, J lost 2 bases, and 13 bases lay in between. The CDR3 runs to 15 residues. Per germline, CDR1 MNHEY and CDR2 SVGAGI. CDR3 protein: CASRVTGTTNEKLFF. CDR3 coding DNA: TGTGCCAGCAGAGTAACCGGGACCACTAATGAAAAACTGTTTTTT.

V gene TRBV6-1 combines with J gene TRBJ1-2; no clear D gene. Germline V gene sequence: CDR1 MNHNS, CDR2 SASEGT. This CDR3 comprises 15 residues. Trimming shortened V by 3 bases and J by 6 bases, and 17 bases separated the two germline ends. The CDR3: CASSEKGVPLDGYTF. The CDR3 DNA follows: TGTGCCAGCAGTGAGAAGGGTGTCCCCTTAGATGGCTACACCTTC.

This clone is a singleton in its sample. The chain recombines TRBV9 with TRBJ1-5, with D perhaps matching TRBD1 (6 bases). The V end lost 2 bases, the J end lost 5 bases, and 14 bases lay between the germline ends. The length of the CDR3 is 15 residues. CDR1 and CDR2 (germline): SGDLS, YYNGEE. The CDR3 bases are TGTGCCAGCAGCGTCGGGGCGGGGGGCGATCAGCCCCAGCATTTT. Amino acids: CASSVGAGGDQPQHF.

This CDR3 reads CASKLADTQYF. The CDR3 nucleotides are TGTGCCAGCAAGTTGGCAGATACGCAGTATTTT. V is TRBV6-5 and J is TRBJ2-3; D is uncertain. Trimming removed 7 bases at V and 4 bases at J, with 6 bases between. CDR1 is MNHEY, CDR2 SVGAGI, per germline. The CDR3 runs to 11 residues.